The 2 T cell receptor beta chains below all came from one sample that was sequenced in a study of identifying expanded T cells in peripheral blood. The assay was immunoSEQ multiplex PCR, and TCRdb's table has in-frame clones only and misses some. Here the sample spans approximately 130,000 clones, 70% to 90% being singletons. The sample consisted of blood. The receptor set was obtained from a person aged 18 to 75 in good health.

The CDR3 coding sequence is TGTGCCATCAGTGAGGGGGACGGGGAGCTGTTTTTT. The encoded protein is CAISEGDGELFF. J is TRBJ2-2 and V is TRBV10-3; the D is unclear. V was clipped by 2 bases and J by 7 bases, with 5 bases between them. The CDR3 consists of 12 residues. Germline V gene sequence: CDR1 ENHRY, CDR2 SYGVKD.

The V call is TRBV14, the J call TRBJ1-5, with D uncertain. The V and J ends lost 1 base and 9 bases respectively, with 7 bases between them. Germline-derived CDR1 and CDR2 are SGHDN and FVKESK. The CDR3 spans 12 residues. In DNA form, the CDR3 reads TGTGCCAGCAGCCAAGCGGCCGGGCCCCAGCATTTT. Translated: CASSQAAGPQHF.